A selection of T cell receptor beta chains follows, all from one sample in a study of T cells after yellow fever vaccination. TCRdb reprocessed the 5' RACE reads via MiXCR and lists one record per CDR3 protein. Among a few hundred thousand distinct CDR3 sequences listed, around 20% were seen once. Material: PBMCs, obtained before the yellow fever booster vaccination. Receptor source: a man younger than 35 who received the YFV17D yellow fever vaccine. The CDR3 runs from the conserved cysteine through the conserved F or W. D genes are given only for firm matches. Clone size, where shown, is once, few, many, or a class for clones that have expanded.

CASSLPPTGELFF	TGTGCCAGCAGCTTACCCCCCACCGGGGAGCTGTTTTTT	TRBJ2-2	NA	TRBV7-8	few
CSARSLSGYTEAFF	TGCAGTGCTAGATCACTTTCGGGGTACACTGAAGCTTTCTTT	TRBJ1-1	NA	TRBV20-1	few
CASSQGLRGGEETQYF	TGCGCCAGCAGCCAAGGCCTTCGGGGCGGAGAAGAGACCCAGTACTTC	TRBJ2-5	NA	TRBV4-3	NA
CASSPVLSGDTQYF	TGTGCCAGCAGTCCGGTCCTTAGCGGGGATACGCAGTATTTT	TRBJ2-3	TRBD2	TRBV27	NA
CASSLGPENNSPLHF	TGTGCCAGCAGCCTGGGACCGGAGAATAATTCACCCCTCCACTTT	TRBJ1-6	NA	TRBV2	NA
CASRSGTNYGYTF	TGTGCCAGCAGATCAGGGACGAACTATGGCTACACCTTC	TRBJ1-2	NA	TRBV5-5	many
CASSPSGVAGGYNEQFF	TGTGCCAGCAGCCCCTCCGGGGTGGCGGGGGGTTATAATGAGCAGTTCTTC	TRBJ2-1	TRBD2	TRBV12-3/TRBV12-4	few
CASSSSTWEGYTF	TGCGCCAGCAGCTCCTCAACCTGGGAGGGCTACACCTTC	TRBJ1-2	NA	TRBV5-1	NA
CASRGAGADEAFF	TGTGCCAGCAGAGGGGCAGGGGCAGATGAAGCTTTCTTT	TRBJ1-1	NA	TRBV12-3/TRBV12-4	NA
CASSLSIQGHTDTQYF	TGTGCCAGCAGCTTGTCGATACAGGGACACACAGATACGCAGTATTTT	TRBJ2-3	NA	TRBV5-6	few